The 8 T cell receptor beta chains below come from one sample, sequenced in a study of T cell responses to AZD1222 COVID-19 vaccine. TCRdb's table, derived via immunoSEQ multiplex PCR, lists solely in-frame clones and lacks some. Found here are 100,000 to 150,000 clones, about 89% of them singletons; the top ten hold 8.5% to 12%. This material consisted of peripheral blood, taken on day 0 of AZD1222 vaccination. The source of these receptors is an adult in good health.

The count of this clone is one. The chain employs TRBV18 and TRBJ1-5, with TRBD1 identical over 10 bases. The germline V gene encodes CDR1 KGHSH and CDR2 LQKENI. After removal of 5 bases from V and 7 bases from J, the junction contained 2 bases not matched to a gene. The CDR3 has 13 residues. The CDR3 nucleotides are TGTGCCAGCTCAACGACAGGGGGCCAGCCCCAGCATTTT. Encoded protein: CASSTTGGQPQHF.

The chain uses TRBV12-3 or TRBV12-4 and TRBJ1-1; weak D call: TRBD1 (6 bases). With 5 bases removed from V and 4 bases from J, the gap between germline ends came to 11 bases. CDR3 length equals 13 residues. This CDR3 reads CASSPPGATEAFF. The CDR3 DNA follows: TGTGCCAGCAGTCCTCCAGGGGCCACTGAAGCTTTCTTT.

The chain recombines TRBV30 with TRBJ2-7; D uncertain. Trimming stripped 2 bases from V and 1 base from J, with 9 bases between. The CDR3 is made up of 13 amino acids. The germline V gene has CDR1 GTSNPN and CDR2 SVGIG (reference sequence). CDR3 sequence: CAWSTDNSYEQYF. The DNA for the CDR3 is TGTGCCTGGAGTACAGACAATTCCTACGAGCAGTACTTC. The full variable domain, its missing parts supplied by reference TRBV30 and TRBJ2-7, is SQTIHQWPATLVQPVGSPLSLECTVEGTSNPNLYWYRQAAGRGLQLLFYSVGIGQISSEVPQNLSASRPQDRQFILSSKKLLLSDSGFYLCAWSTDNSYEQYFGPGTRLTVT.

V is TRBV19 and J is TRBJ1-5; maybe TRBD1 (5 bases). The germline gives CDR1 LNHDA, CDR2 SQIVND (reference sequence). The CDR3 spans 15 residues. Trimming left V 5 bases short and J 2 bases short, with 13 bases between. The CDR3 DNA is TGTGCCAGTAGTCCGGGACGGGACGGCAATCAGCCCCAGCATTTT. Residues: CASSPGRDGNQPQHF.

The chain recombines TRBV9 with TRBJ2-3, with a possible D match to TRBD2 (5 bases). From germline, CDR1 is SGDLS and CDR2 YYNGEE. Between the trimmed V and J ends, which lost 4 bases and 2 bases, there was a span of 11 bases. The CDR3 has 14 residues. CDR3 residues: CASSPRDYTDTQYF. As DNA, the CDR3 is TGTGCCAGCAGCCCCCGAGACTACACAGATACGCAGTATTTT.

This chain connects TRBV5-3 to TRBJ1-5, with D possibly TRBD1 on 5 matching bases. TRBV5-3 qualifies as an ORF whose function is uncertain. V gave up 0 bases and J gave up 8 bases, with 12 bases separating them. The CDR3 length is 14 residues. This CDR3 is CARSLDGAGKPQHF. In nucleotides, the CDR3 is TGTGCCAGAAGCTTGGATGGGGCAGGTAAGCCCCAGCATTTT.

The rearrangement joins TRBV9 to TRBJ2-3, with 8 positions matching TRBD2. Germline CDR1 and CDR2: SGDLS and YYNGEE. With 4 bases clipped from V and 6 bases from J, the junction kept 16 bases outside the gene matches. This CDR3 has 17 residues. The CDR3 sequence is CASSPSGSSGVADTQYF. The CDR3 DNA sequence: TGTGCCAGCAGCCCCTCAGGTAGTAGCGGGGTGGCGGATACGCAGTATTTT.

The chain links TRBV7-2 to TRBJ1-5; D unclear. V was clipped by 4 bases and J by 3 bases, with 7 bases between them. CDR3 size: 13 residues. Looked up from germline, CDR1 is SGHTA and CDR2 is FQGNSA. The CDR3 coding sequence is TGTGCCAGCAGCTGGTACGACAATCAGCCCCAGCATTTT. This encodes CASSWYDNQPQHF.